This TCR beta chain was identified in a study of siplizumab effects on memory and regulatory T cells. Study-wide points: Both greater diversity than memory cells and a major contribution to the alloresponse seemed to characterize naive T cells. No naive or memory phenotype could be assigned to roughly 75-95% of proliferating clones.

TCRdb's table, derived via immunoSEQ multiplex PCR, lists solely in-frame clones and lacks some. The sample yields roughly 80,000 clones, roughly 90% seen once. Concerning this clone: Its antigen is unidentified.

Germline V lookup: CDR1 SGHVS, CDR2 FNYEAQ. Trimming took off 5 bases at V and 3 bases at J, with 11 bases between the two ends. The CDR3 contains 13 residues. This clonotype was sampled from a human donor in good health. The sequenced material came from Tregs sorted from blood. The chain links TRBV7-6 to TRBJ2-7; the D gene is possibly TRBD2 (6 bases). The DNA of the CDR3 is TGTGCCAGCAGCACGCGGGACGGCTACGAGCAGTACTTC. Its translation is CASSTRDGYEQYF.